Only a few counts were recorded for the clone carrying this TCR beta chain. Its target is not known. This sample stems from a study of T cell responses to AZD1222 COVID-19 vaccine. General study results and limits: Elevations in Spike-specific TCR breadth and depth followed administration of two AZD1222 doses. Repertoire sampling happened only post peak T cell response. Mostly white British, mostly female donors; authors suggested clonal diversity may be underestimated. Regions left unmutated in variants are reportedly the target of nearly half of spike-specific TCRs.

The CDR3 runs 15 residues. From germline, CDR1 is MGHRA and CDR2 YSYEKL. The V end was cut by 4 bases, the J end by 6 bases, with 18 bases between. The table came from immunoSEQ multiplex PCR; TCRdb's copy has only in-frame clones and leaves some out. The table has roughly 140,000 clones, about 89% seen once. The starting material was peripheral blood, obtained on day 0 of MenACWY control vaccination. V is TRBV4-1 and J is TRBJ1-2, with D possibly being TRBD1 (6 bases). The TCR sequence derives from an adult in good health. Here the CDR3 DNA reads TGCGCCAGCAGCCTTGAGTACCCCGGGGGCAATGGCTACACCTTC. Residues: CASSLEYPGGNGYTF.